The rows below give T cell receptor beta chains drawn from one sample of a study of cytomegalovirus exposure and HLA in healthy donors. Method: immunoSEQ multiplex PCR; TCRdb's copy keeps in-frame clones and lacks some. Counted here are over 60,000 clones, 85% to 95% occurring once; the ten biggest clones make up roughly 3.3%. Material for sequencing was PBMCs. All receptors derive from a man aged 18-30 years in good health and CMV-seronegative. Both conserved end residues are part of each CDR3. A D gene is named only where the DNA matches it firmly. Clone size is stated in some rows and not others, as once, few, many or a class when expanded.

abundance: NA
v_gene: TRBV4-3
j_gene: TRBJ2-7
len: 14
d_gene: NA
CDR3nt: TGCGCCAGCAGCCAAGACAGGGGTTCCTACGAGCAGTACTTC
CDR3aa: CASSQDRGSYEQYF

abundance: NA
v_gene: TRBV27
j_gene: TRBJ2-1
len: 20
d_gene: TRBD1
CDR3nt: TGTGCCAGCAGTTTATTCCCTACTCTAGCTGCAGGGGGCCCCTACAATGAGCAGTTCTTC
CDR3aa: CASSLFPTLAAGGPYNEQFF

abundance: NA
v_gene: TRBV6-5
j_gene: TRBJ1-1
len: 16
d_gene: NA
CDR3nt: TGTGCCAGCAGTTATTGGGCGGACAGCCTGAACACTGAAGCTTTCTTT
CDR3aa: CASSYWADSLNTEAFF

abundance: NA
v_gene: TRBV7-9
j_gene: TRBJ1-1
len: 13
d_gene: NA
CDR3nt: TGTGCCAGCAGCTCCAGCCGGGAAACTGAAGCTTTCTTT
CDR3aa: CASSSSRETEAFF

abundance: NA
v_gene: TRBV11-2
j_gene: TRBJ1-1
len: 15
d_gene: TRBD1
CDR3nt: TGTGCCAGCAGCACCCGACAGGGTACGAACACTGAAGCTTTCTTT
CDR3aa: CASSTRQGTNTEAFF

abundance: NA
v_gene: TRBV6-1
j_gene: TRBJ1-4
len: 15
d_gene: NA
CDR3nt: TGTGCCAGCAGACCCCCGACAGATCGTAATGAAAAACTGTTTTTT
CDR3aa: CASRPPTDRNEKLFF

abundance: NA
v_gene: TRBV30
j_gene: TRBJ2-2
len: 12
d_gene: NA
CDR3nt: TGTGCCTGGAGTGGAGTTCACGGGGAGCTGTTTTTT
CDR3aa: CAWSGVHGELFF

abundance: NA
v_gene: TRBV10-3
j_gene: TRBJ2-7
len: 13
d_gene: NA
CDR3nt: TGTGCCATCAGTGATGTTAACACCTACGAGCAGTACTTC
CDR3aa: CAISDVNTYEQYF

abundance: once
v_gene: TRBV19
j_gene: TRBJ2-3
len: 13
d_gene: NA
CDR3nt: TGTGCCACCACAAAAGGGGTTACAGATACGCAGTATTTT
CDR3aa: CATTKGVTDTQYF

abundance: NA
v_gene: TRBV10-3
j_gene: TRBJ1-2
len: 12
d_gene: NA
CDR3nt: TGTGCCACCACGGCCTCGGGGGATGGCTACACCTTC
CDR3aa: CATTASGDGYTF

abundance: NA
v_gene: TRBV29-1
j_gene: TRBJ2-7
len: 13
d_gene: NA
CDR3nt: TGCAGCGCTAGAGGGATTTACTCCTACGAGCAGTACTTC
CDR3aa: CSARGIYSYEQYF

abundance: NA
v_gene: TRBV9
j_gene: TRBJ2-3
len: 14
d_gene: NA
CDR3nt: TGTGCCAGCAGCGTGACAGCCGGCACAGATACGCAGTATTTT
CDR3aa: CASSVTAGTDTQYF

abundance: NA
v_gene: TRBV28
j_gene: TRBJ2-7
len: 13
d_gene: NA
CDR3nt: TGTGCCAGCAGCACCGACTCTGCCTACGAGCAGTACTTC
CDR3aa: CASSTDSAYEQYF

abundance: once
v_gene: TRBV15
j_gene: TRBJ2-5
len: 13
d_gene: NA
CDR3nt: TGTGCCACCAGCAACGGAGGGCAAGAGACCCAGTACTTC
CDR3aa: CATSNGGQETQYF

abundance: NA
v_gene: TRBV27
j_gene: TRBJ2-7
len: 16
d_gene: NA
CDR3nt: TGTGCCAGCAGTTTATTGACATCGAGGGGGAGTTACGAACAGTACTTC
CDR3aa: CASSLLTSRGSYEQYF

abundance: NA
v_gene: TRBV9
j_gene: TRBJ2-7
len: 15
d_gene: TRBD2
CDR3nt: TGTGCCAGCAGCGCCTCGACTAGCCTAGTCTCCGAGCAGTACTTC
CDR3aa: CASSASTSLVSEQYF

abundance: NA
v_gene: TRBV29-1
j_gene: TRBJ2-7
len: 13
d_gene: NA
CDR3nt: TGCAGCGTTGTAGGGGTCCAGGCCTACGAGCAGTACTTC
CDR3aa: CSVVGVQAYEQYF